These T cell receptor beta chains were read from a single sample in a study of human T cells and chemical hapten exposure. MiXCR was run by TCRdb on the RACE reads, yielding one entry per CDR3 protein. This sample carries roughly 90,000 distinct CDR3 sequences, about a tenth of them seen once, and the ten largest clones take 0.8% to 1.2%. The sample was whole blood, taken in connection with sensitization to the hapten diphenylcyclopropenone (DPC). The receptors were gathered from a woman aged 25-40 years with alopecia areata. Some clones in this sample may be carry-over from other donors' samples. Both conserved end residues are part of each CDR3. D genes are given only for firm matches. The size of a clone is reported for some rows only, either as once, few or many, or as a class for expanded clones.

many	.	TRBJ1-3	TRBV2	CASSSIDTIYF	TGTGCCAGCAGCTCAATAGACACCATATATTTT
many	.	TRBJ2-5	TRBV20-1	CSARDMRVSQETQYF	TGCAGTGCTAGAGATATGCGAGTATCCCAAGAGACCCAGTACTTC
many	.	TRBJ1-2	TRBV7-2	CASSSTPPGPNYGYTF	TGTGCCAGCAGCTCGACCCCTCCGGGTCCGAACTATGGCTACACCTTC
.	.	TRBJ2-7	TRBV10-3	CAISEYLYEQYF	TGTGCCATCAGTGAGTACCTCTACGAGCAGTACTTC
.	TRBD1	TRBJ2-4	TRBV12-3/TRBV12-4	CASSPGQGNIQYF	TGTGCCAGCAGCCCGGGACAGGGAAACATTCAGTACTTC
many	.	TRBJ2-1	TRBV14	CASPWADSYNEQFF	TGTGCCAGCCCATGGGCGGACTCCTACAATGAGCAGTTCTTC
many	.	TRBJ1-1	TRBV3-1	CASSPGGALNTEAFF	TGTGCCAGCAGCCCAGGCGGGGCCCTGAACACTGAAGCTTTCTTT
few	TRBD1	TRBJ1-2	TRBV7-8	CASSLGTTGGSLYTF	TGTGCCAGCAGCTTAGGAACCACAGGGGGCAGTCTCTACACCTTC
many	.	TRBJ2-3	TRBV6-1	CASTLMAVLRTDTQYF	TGTGCCAGCACCTTAATGGCGGTACTTCGCACAGATACGCAGTATTTT
.	.	TRBJ1-1	TRBV29-1	CSASTGTTAFF	TGCAGCGCCTCTACCGGGACGACGGCTTTCTTT
many	.	TRBJ2-3	TRBV19	CASSMGDTQYF	TGTGCCAGTAGTATGGGGGATACGCAGTATTTT
many	.	TRBJ2-6	TRBV5-1	CASSLTPHSGANVLTF	TGCGCCAGCAGCCTCACCCCACACTCTGGGGCCAACGTCCTGACTTTC
.	.	TRBJ2-7	TRBV28	CASSPRGRSSYEQYF	TGTGCCAGCAGCCCCAGGGGTCGGAGCTCCTACGAGCAGTACTTC
few	.	TRBJ2-1	TRBV20-1	CSASLGRGGTYNEQFF	TGCAGTGCTAGTTTAGGACGTGGGGGGACCTACAATGAGCAGTTCTTC
few	.	TRBJ1-6	TRBV4-2	CASSLQRGESPLHF	TGTGCCAGCAGCCTCCAAAGGGGAGAATCACCCCTCCACTTT
.	TRBD2	TRBJ2-3	TRBV5-1	CASSLGAGRIDTQYF	TGCGCCAGCAGCTTAGGAGCGGGGCGCATAGATACGCAGTATTTT
few	TRBD2	TRBJ2-6	TRBV6-1	CASEGTRRSGANVLTF	TGTGCCTCGGAGGGGACTAGGCGATCTGGGGCCAACGTCCTGACTTTC
many	.	TRBJ2-2	TRBV12-3/TRBV12-4	CASTKSGRYTGELFF	TGTGCCAGCACTAAAAGCGGCAGATACACCGGGGAGCTGTTTTTT
many	.	TRBJ2-1	TRBV4-1	CASSLSQVRISKMNNEQFF	TGCGCCAGCAGCCTATCCCAAGTGAGGATTTCCAAGATGAACAATGAGCAGTTCTTC
few	.	TRBJ1-6	TRBV18	CASSPVLTDSPLHF	TGTGCCAGCTCACCGGTACTGACGGATTCACCCCTCCACTTT
many	TRBD1	TRBJ1-6	TRBV18	CASSPLETGAGNSPLHF	TGTGCCAGCTCACCACTCGAGACAGGGGCAGGTAATTCACCCCTCCACTTT
many	TRBD1	TRBJ2-5	TRBV11-2	CASSRGQGETQYF	TGTGCCAGCAGTCGTGGACAGGGGGAGACCCAGTACTTC
many	.	TRBJ1-2	TRBV7-3	CASSPSSRDTANYGYTF	TGTGCCAGCAGCCCCTCCTCCCGGGACACAGCTAACTATGGCTACACCTTC
many	.	TRBJ2-5	TRBV5-1	CASSLTGSLSIQETQYF	TGCGCCAGCAGCTTGACAGGCTCCCTGAGCATACAAGAGACCCAGTACTTC
many	TRBD1	TRBJ1-1	TRBV18	CASSPTDRDTEAFF	TGTGCCAGCTCACCCACGGACAGGGACACTGAAGCTTTCTTT
many	.	TRBJ2-1	TRBV5-1	CASSTGLGNEQFF	TGCGCCAGCAGCACGGGACTGGGCAATGAGCAGTTCTTC
few	TRBD1	TRBJ1-5	TRBV27	CASSSTGLRNQPQHF	TGTGCCAGCAGTTCGACAGGGCTACGCAATCAGCCCCAGCATTTT
.	TRBD2	TRBJ2-1	TRBV20-1	CSASGRGAPYNEQFF	TGCAGTGCTAGTGGGCGGGGGGCCCCCTACAATGAGCAGTTCTTC
few	.	TRBJ2-3	TRBV5-1	CASSLGVAAQDTQYF	TGCGCCAGCAGCTTGGGGGTAGCAGCACAGGATACGCAGTATTTT
.	.	TRBJ2-3	TRBV7-8	CASSSPLASSTDTQYF	TGTGCCAGCAGCTCCCCTCTAGCGAGCTCCACAGATACGCAGTATTTT
.	.	TRBJ1-4	TRBV2	CASSVGQSNEKLFF	TGTGCCAGCAGTGTTGGACAGTCTAATGAAAAACTGTTTTTT
many	.	TRBJ1-1	TRBV29-1	CSALRTGIPEAFF	TGCAGCGCCCTACGAACCGGAATCCCTGAAGCTTTCTTT
many	.	TRBJ2-6	TRBV24-1	CATSDSNPADGSSGANVLTF	TGTGCCACCAGTGACTCGAACCCCGCCGACGGAAGCTCTGGGGCCAACGTCCTGACTTTC
few	.	TRBJ2-6	TRBV4-1	CASSQGHGSGANVLTF	TGCGCCAGCAGCCAGGGACATGGCTCTGGGGCCAACGTCCTGACTTTC
.	.	TRBJ2-5	TRBV11-3	CASSGVRETQYF	TGTGCCAGCAGCGGCGTCAGAGAGACCCAGTACTTC
.	TRBD1	TRBJ2-4	TRBV2	CASRDREFGAKNIQYF	TGTGCCAGCCGGGACAGGGAGTTTGGAGCCAAAAACATTCAGTACTTC
many	.	TRBJ2-3	TRBV5-1	CASSLAGERTDTQYF	TGCGCCAGCAGCTTGGCCGGGGAGCGCACAGATACGCAGTATTTT
many	TRBD2	TRBJ2-7	TRBV7-2	CASSPGGAGASEQYF	TGTGCCAGCAGCCCTGGTGGAGCGGGAGCCAGCGAGCAGTACTTC
.	.	TRBJ2-1	TRBV6-2/TRBV6-3	CASSYSVRDLQSNEQFF	TGTGCCAGCAGTTACTCCGTCCGGGACTTACAATCAAATGAGCAGTTCTTC
.	.	TRBJ1-6	TRBV28	CASNQAHSPLHF	TGTGCCAGCAATCAAGCCCATTCACCCCTCCACTTT
.	.	TRBJ1-3	TRBV28	CASSPRGGGNTIYF	TGTGCCAGCAGCCCGCGGGGGGGTGGAAACACCATATATTTT
few	TRBD2	TRBJ2-5	TRBV11-2	CASSFPLAGEYQETQYF	TGTGCCAGCAGCTTCCCACTAGCGGGAGAGTACCAAGAGACCCAGTACTTC
.	TRBD2	TRBJ2-4	TRBV29-1	CSVRLAAKNIQYF	TGCAGCGTTCGACTAGCGGCCAAAAACATTCAGTACTTC
.	.	TRBJ2-1	TRBV18	CASSRDYGTSYNEQFF	TGTGCCAGCTCACGGGATTACGGGACCTCCTACAATGAGCAGTTCTTC
few	.	TRBJ1-1	TRBV11-1	CASSLEDVTGAFF	TGTGCCAGCAGCTTAGAGGACGTCACGGGGGCTTTCTTT
.	.	TRBJ1-2	TRBV18	CASSPTGPYGYTF	TGTGCCAGCTCACCGACAGGACCCTATGGCTACACCTTC
.	TRBD1	TRBJ1-5	TRBV2	CASRPGQSLRNQPQHF	TGTGCCAGCAGACCGGGACAGTCATTACGCAATCAGCCCCAGCATTTT
many	.	TRBJ2-1	TRBV28	CASSPFEGVGFEQFF	TGTGCCAGCAGTCCTTTTGAGGGAGTCGGATTTGAGCAGTTCTTC
.	.	TRBJ1-2	TRBV28	CASSFSVQNYGYTF	TGTGCCAGCAGTTTTAGTGTCCAGAACTATGGCTACACCTTC
many	.	TRBJ2-7	TRBV6-5	CASSPQGLMPYEQYF	TGTGCCAGCAGCCCCCAAGGGCTAATGCCCTACGAGCAGTACTTC
many	.	TRBJ2-3	TRBV12-3/TRBV12-4	CASSASLGGPTVLTDTQYF	TGTGCCAGCAGTGCCTCCCTCGGCGGGCCTACGGTACTCACAGATACGCAGTATTTT
.	TRBD2	TRBJ2-1	TRBV3-1	CASSQRLASEQFF	TGTGCCAGCAGCCAGAGACTAGCCAGTGAGCAGTTCTTC